This TCR beta chain emerged from a study of vaccination and CD4 T cells after COVID-19. On the study more broadly: SARS-CoV-2 PCR on nasal swabs had been positive for the convalescent patients; about 9 were mild and one was severe. The convalescents included six males and four females, and among them two were Hispanic while seven were Caucasian.

TCRdb re-called the PCR reads with MiXCR, one entry per CDR3 protein. This sample has 35,000 to 45,000 distinct CDR3 sequences, with 35% to 40% found just once. The CDR3 covers 17 residues. Germline V lookup: CDR1 MNHEY, CDR2 SVGEGT. Unmatched junction bases numbered 8, after V lost 0 bases and J lost 7 bases. This clonotype was observed a handful of times. Its antigen is currently unknown. General observations from the study: Median SARS-CoV-2-reactive clonotype numbers went from roughly 22 to 38; this increase was not significant. Convalescent patients showed a median around 90% of reactive clones that were seen only post-vaccination.

Documented time point: late sampling 161 to 241 days after vaccination in a few convalescent patients. Sequencing used CD4+ T cells from blood, obtained about 7 months after SARS-CoV-2 vaccination. The V call is TRBV6-2 or TRBV6-3, the J call TRBJ2-1; 11 bases line up with TRBD2. The TCR originated in a human donor who had recovered from COVID-19. The DNA for the CDR3 is TGTGCCAGCAGTTACTCCCTAGCGGGAGGAGGGAGGAATGAGCAGTTCTTC. Translating gives CASSYSLAGGGRNEQFF.